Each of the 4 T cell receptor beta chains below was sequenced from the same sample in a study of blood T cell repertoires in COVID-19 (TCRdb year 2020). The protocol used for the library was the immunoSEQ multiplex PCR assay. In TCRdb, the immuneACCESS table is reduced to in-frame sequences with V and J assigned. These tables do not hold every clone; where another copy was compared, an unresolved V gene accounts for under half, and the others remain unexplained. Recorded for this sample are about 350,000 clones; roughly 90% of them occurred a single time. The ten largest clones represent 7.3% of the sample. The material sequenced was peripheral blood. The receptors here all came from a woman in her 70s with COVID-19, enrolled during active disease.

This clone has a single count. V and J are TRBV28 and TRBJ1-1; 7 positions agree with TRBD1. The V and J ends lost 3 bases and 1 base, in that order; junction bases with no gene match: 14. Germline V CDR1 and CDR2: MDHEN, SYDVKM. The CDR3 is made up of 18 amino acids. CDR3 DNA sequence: TGTGCCAGCAGTTTGCTTCGCCCCGGACAGGCCACGAACACTGAAGCTTTCTTT. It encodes CASSLLRPGQATNTEAFF.

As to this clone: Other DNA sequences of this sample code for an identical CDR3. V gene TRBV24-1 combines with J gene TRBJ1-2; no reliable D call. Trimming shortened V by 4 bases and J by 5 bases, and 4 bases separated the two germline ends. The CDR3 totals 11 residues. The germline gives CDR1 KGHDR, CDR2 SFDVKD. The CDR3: CATSDRYGYTF. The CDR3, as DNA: TGTGCCACCAGTGACAGGTATGGCTACACCTTC.

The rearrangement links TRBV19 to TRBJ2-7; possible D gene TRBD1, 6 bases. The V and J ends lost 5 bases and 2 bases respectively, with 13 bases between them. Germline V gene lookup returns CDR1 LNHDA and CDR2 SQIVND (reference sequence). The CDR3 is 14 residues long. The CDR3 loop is CASSLRTVAYEQYF. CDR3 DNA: TGTGCCAGTAGTCTCCGGACAGTAGCCTACGAGCAGTACTTC. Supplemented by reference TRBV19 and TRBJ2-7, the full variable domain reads DGGITQSPKYLFRKEGQNVTLSCEQNLNHDAMYWYRQDPGQGLRLIYYSQIVNDFQKGDIAEGYSVSREKKESFPLTVTSAQKNPTAFYLCASSLRTVAYEQYFGPGTRLTVT.

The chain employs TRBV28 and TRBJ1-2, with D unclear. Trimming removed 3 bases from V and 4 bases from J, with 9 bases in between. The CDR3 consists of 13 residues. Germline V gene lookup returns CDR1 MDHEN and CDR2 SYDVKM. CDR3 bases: TGTGCCAGCAGTTTTGGGCCTGTCTATGGCTACACCTTC. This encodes CASSFGPVYGYTF.